A selection of T cell receptor beta chains follows, all from one sample in a study of CD8+CD57+ T cells in acquired aplastic anemia. One entry per CDR3 protein, called by TCRdb with MiXCR from the reads. Found here are tens of thousands of distinct CDR3 sequences, approximately 67% of them singletons; the top ten hold less than 25%. The source material was sorted CD4+, CD8+, or CD8+CD57+ T cells (not recorded which) from PBMCs. Receptors were obtained from a human donor in good health, serving as a control. The CDR3 runs from the conserved cysteine through the conserved F or W. D genes are given only for firm matches. Clone size is shown for a subset of rows, as once, few, many or a class of expanded clone.

cdr3_aa cdr3_nt cdr3_length v_call clone_size j_call d_call
CSARETGRGNYGYTF TGCAGTGCTAGAGAGACAGGTCGGGGAAACTATGGCTACACCTTC 15 TRBV20-1 once TRBJ1-2 .
CASRDRAREAFF TGTGCCAGCCGTGATAGGGCGCGTGAAGCTTTCTTT 12 TRBV25-1 . TRBJ1-1 .
CASSIQASYEQYF TGTGCCAGCTCGATACAGGCCTCCTACGAGCAGTACTTC 13 TRBV7-2 medium-sized TRBJ2-7 .
CAISGGTNEKLFF TGTGCCATCAGTGGAGGGACTAATGAAAAACTGTTTTTT 13 TRBV10-3 . TRBJ1-4 .
CASSMRSLDYTF TGTGCCAGTAGTATGAGAAGTTTGGACTACACCTTC 12 TRBV19 . TRBJ1-2 .
CASSPPRAQLYEQYF TGTGCCAGCTCACCACCTAGGGCCCAGCTTTACGAGCAGTACTTC 15 TRBV18 many TRBJ2-7 .
CAISAGTGGLKNYGYTF TGTGCCATCAGTGCCGGGACAGGAGGTTTGAAGAACTATGGCTACACCTTC 17 TRBV10-3 . TRBJ1-2 TRBD1
CASSSIGTGFGYEQYF TGTGCCAGCAGCTCAATTGGGACAGGGTTTGGCTACGAGCAGTACTTC 16 TRBV7-8 . TRBJ2-7 TRBD1
CASSLAGTGLAFF TGTGCCAGCAGCTTAGCTGGGACAGGCCTGGCTTTCTTT 13 TRBV7-4 . TRBJ1-1 TRBD1
CAISPRDRAFEAFF TGTGCCATCAGTCCGCGGGACAGAGCTTTTGAAGCTTTCTTT 14 TRBV10-3 . TRBJ1-1 TRBD1
CATGGPNTGELFF TGTGCCACCGGGGGTCCGAACACCGGGGAGCTGTTTTTT 13 TRBV10-3 . TRBJ2-2 .
CAISADTAAPLHF TGTGCCATCAGTGCGGACACCGCTGCACCCCTCCACTTT 13 TRBV10-3 . TRBJ1-6 .
CASSLGPSGGPQETQYF TGTGCCAGCAGCTTAGGGCCTAGCGGGGGGCCCCAAGAGACCCAGTACTTC 17 TRBV7-6 . TRBJ2-5 TRBD2
CASSMTGGNEQYF TGTGCCAGTAGTATGACAGGGGGAAACGAGCAGTACTTC 13 TRBV19 medium-sized TRBJ2-7 TRBD1
CASSVAGASSTDTQYF TGTGCCAGCAGCGTAGCCGGGGCCTCTAGCACAGATACGCAGTATTTT 16 TRBV9 many TRBJ2-3 .
CASSKDRGGTEAFF TGTGCCAGCAGTAAAGACAGGGGGGGCACTGAAGCTTTCTTT 14 TRBV25-1 . TRBJ1-1 TRBD1
CASSDSSGGNSPLHF TGTGCCAGCAGTGACTCGTCAGGGGGCAATTCACCCCTCCACTTT 15 TRBV6-4 many TRBJ1-6 TRBD1
CASSDGTSENNEQFF TGTGCCAGCAGCGACGGGACTAGCGAAAACAATGAGCAGTTCTTC 15 TRBV9 few TRBJ2-1 TRBD2
CASSIGGQGSYEQYF TGTGCCAGCAGTATAGGGGGACAGGGGTCCTACGAGCAGTACTTC 15 TRBV6-1 few TRBJ2-7 TRBD1
CATSFGNGPYNEQFF TGTGCCACCAGTTTCGGGAACGGTCCTTACAATGAGCAGTTCTTC 15 TRBV15 . TRBJ2-1 .
CASSLVANEQFF TGTGCCAGCAGCTTAGTAGCCAATGAGCAGTTCTTC 12 TRBV7-9 once TRBJ2-1 .
CSAKSPTHYEQYF TGCAGTGCCAAGAGCCCCACTCACTACGAGCAGTACTTC 13 TRBV20-1 . TRBJ2-7 .
CASNAGELFF TGCGCCAGCAACGCCGGGGAGCTGTTTTTT 10 TRBV10-2 . TRBJ2-2 .
CASMGPVSPLHF TGTGCCAGTATGGGACCCGTCTCACCCCTCCACTTT 12 TRBV19 . TRBJ1-6 .
CATSREYQPQHF TGTGCCACCAGCAGAGAGTATCAGCCCCAGCATTTT 12 TRBV15 . TRBJ1-5 .
CSVEAPTSGETQETQYF TGCAGCGTTGAAGCCCCGACTAGCGGGGAAACCCAAGAGACCCAGTACTTC 17 TRBV29-1 . TRBJ2-5 TRBD2
CATSRATSGGETQYF TGTGCCACCAGCAGAGCGACTAGCGGGGGAGAGACCCAGTACTTC 15 TRBV15 . TRBJ2-5 TRBD2
CASSPRDRETEAFF TGTGCCAGCAGTCCTCGGGACAGGGAAACTGAAGCTTTCTTT 14 TRBV12-3/TRBV12-4 . TRBJ1-1 TRBD1
CASRDRGYEKLFF TGCGCCAGCAGGGACAGGGGTTATGAAAAACTGTTTTTT 13 TRBV10-2 . TRBJ1-4 TRBD1
CSVKGLNEQFF TGCAGCGTCAAGGGGCTCAATGAGCAGTTCTTC 11 TRBV29-1 . TRBJ2-1 .
CATSPSGVLSGNTIYF TGTGCCACCAGTCCCTCCGGGGTACTCTCTGGAAACACCATATATTTT 16 TRBV15 . TRBJ1-3 .
CSARSGTGVQPQHF TGCAGTGCTAGGTCAGGGACAGGGGTTCAGCCCCAGCATTTT 14 TRBV20-1 . TRBJ1-5 TRBD1
CASRPGGSYNSPLHF TGTGCCAGCAGGCCAGGGGGCTCCTATAATTCACCCCTCCACTTT 15 TRBV2 . TRBJ1-6 TRBD1
CASSFHSPGTGYEQYF TGTGCCAGCAGCTTCCATTCACCCGGGACAGGCTACGAGCAGTACTTC 16 TRBV11-2 few TRBJ2-7 TRBD1
CSARGVVNTEAFF TGCAGTGCTAGAGGGGTAGTGAACACTGAAGCTTTCTTT 13 TRBV20-1 . TRBJ1-1 .
CASVLDRVRTDTQYF TGTGCCAGCGTCCTTGACAGGGTACGCACAGATACGCAGTATTTT 15 TRBV11-1 . TRBJ2-3 TRBD1
CSARAGSEGYTF TGCAGTGCTAGGGCGGGGTCGGAAGGCTACACCTTC 12 TRBV20-1 few TRBJ1-2 .
CATRSGGRETQYF TGTGCCACCAGATCTGGGGGTAGGGAGACCCAGTACTTC 13 TRBV12-3/TRBV12-4 . TRBJ2-5 .
CASSVTGNEQFF TGTGCCAGCAGCGTGACGGGCAATGAGCAGTTCTTC 12 TRBV9 . TRBJ2-1 .
CSARGSGTRNTIYF TGCAGTGCTAGAGGGTCAGGGACGCGAAACACCATATATTTT 14 TRBV20-1 medium-sized TRBJ1-3 .
CASSYSAGDTGELFF TGTGCCAGCAGTTACTCGGCAGGGGACACCGGGGAGCTGTTTTTT 15 TRBV6-5 many TRBJ2-2 .
CASSRLTGTSYEQYF TGTGCCAGCAGCCGGTTGACAGGGACCTCCTACGAGCAGTACTTC 15 TRBV7-9 once TRBJ2-7 TRBD1
CASSLVAGTGRSYEQYF TGTGCCAGCAGCTTAGTAGCGGGGACAGGCAGGTCCTACGAGCAGTACTTC 17 TRBV7-8 . TRBJ2-7 .
CSVEGGTGFSGELFF TGCAGCGTTGAGGGGGGGACAGGGTTCTCCGGGGAGCTGTTTTTT 15 TRBV29-1 . TRBJ2-2 TRBD1
CATSDARGGSPGYTF TGTGCCACCAGTGATGCGAGAGGGGGCTCGCCTGGCTACACCTTC 15 TRBV24-1 . TRBJ1-2 TRBD1
CASGDRGASEQYF TGTGCCAGCGGAGACAGGGGGGCCTCCGAGCAGTACTTC 13 TRBV2 . TRBJ2-7 TRBD1